The 13 T cell receptor beta chains presented below share a single source sample, sequenced in a study of shared clonotypes between healthy human individuals. Clones were read by immunoSEQ multiplex PCR, and TCRdb kept only the in-frame ones, dropping some. The data contain millions of clones, around 95% of them singletons. Sequencing used naive CD4+ T cells sorted from blood. Subset noted: CD45RA+ positively selected. The receptors were sampled from a man aged 18 to 35 in good health.

The chain uses TRBV6-5 and TRBJ2-5; D may correspond to TRBD1 or TRBD2 (6 bases each). Germline-derived CDR1 and CDR2 are MNHEY and SVGAGI. V dropped 2 bases and J dropped 4 bases, with 17 bases sitting between them. The CDR3 spans 16 residues. CDR3 amino acids: CASSYTGGGRGETQYF. Here the CDR3 DNA reads TGTGCCAGCAGTTACACCGGGGGCGGACGGGGAGAGACCCAGTACTTC.

DNA of the CDR3: TGTGCCAGCTCACGCTGGACAGGCTATCAAGAGACCCAGTACTTC. Protein: CASSRWTGYQETQYF. The chain recombines TRBV18 with TRBJ2-5; 7 positions agree with TRBD1. The CDR3 sequence is 15 residues long. Per germline, CDR1 KGHSH and CDR2 LQKENI. The V gene end was trimmed by 4 bases and the J gene end by 2 bases; junction bases not matched to a gene: 7.

The chain has TRBV19 and TRBJ2-2; TRBD2 agrees at 13 bases. Per the germline V gene, CDR1 is LNHDA and CDR2 is SQIVND (reference sequence). Trimming removed 11 bases from V and 5 bases from J; junction bases left unmatched: 8. The CDR3 runs to 15 residues. The CDR3 region is CAVRTSGSATGELFF. The CDR3 nucleotides read TGTGCCGTCCGGACTAGCGGGAGCGCGACCGGGGAGCTGTTTTTT.

The J gene is TRBJ1-2, the V gene TRBV6-5; D is ambiguous. The germline V gene has CDR1 MNHEY and CDR2 SVGAGI. Trimming took 2 bases from V and 2 from J, leaving 15 bases between them. CDR3 length: 16 amino acids. CDR3 sequence (DNA): TGTGCCAGCAGTTACCTCCGAGACTCTCCCAACTATGGCTACACCTTC. Translating gives CASSYLRDSPNYGYTF.

Comment on this clone: This specimen includes other DNA sequences encoding the same CDR3. The CDR3 nucleotides are TGTGCCAGCAGTTTATTGGGGACAGGTAATTCACCCCTCCACTTT. This encodes CASSLLGTGNSPLHF. This chain joins TRBV27 and TRBJ1-6; 8 bases line up with TRBD1. After removal of 1 base from V and 6 bases from J, the junction contained 2 bases not matched to a gene. The CDR3 is 15 residues long. CDR1 and CDR2 (germline): MNHEY, SMNVEV (reference sequence).

Note on this clone: At one end the junction does not follow the germline gene, possibly because of a read error. Other DNA sequences in this specimen translate into the identical CDR3. The CDR3 is CASSSGQETQYF. In nucleotides, the CDR3 is TGTGCTAGCAGCTCGGGACAAGAGACCCAGTACTTC. This chain joins TRBV7-7 and TRBJ2-5, with a tentative D call TRBD2 (5 bases). Germline CDR1 reads SSHAT; CDR2 reads FNYEAQ (reference sequence). The CDR3 loop spans 12 amino acids.

Only one count was recorded for this clone. The sample carries other DNA sequences with the same CDR3. CDR3 nucleotide sequence: TGTGCCAGCTCCTCCGGGCGGAACACCGGGGAGCTGTTTTTT. Translated: CASSSGRNTGELFF. The chain has TRBV2 and TRBJ2-2; no definite D call. The germline CDR1 and CDR2 sequences are SNHLY and FYNNEI. V lost 8 bases and J 1 base, leaving 11 bases between the germline ends. This CDR3 region has 14 residues.

The chain combines TRBV4-1 with TRBJ1-1, with 11 bases that match TRBD1. This CDR3 has 18 residues. From germline, CDR1 is MGHRA and CDR2 YSYEKL. Unmatched junction bases numbered 17, after V lost 4 bases and J lost 7 bases. The chain's CDR3 is CASSLSFKGQGEVGEAFF. Here the CDR3 DNA reads TGCGCCAGCAGCCTCTCTTTTAAGGGACAGGGGGAGGTTGGTGAAGCTTTCTTT.

The chain combines TRBV18 with TRBJ1-1; the D gene is possibly TRBD1 (5 bases). The CDR3 runs to 14 residues. Germline V gene sequence: CDR1 KGHSH, CDR2 LQKENI. Trimming took off 3 bases at V and 2 bases at J, with 10 bases between the two ends. This chain's CDR3 is CASSPETVNTEAFF. CDR3 in DNA: TGTGCCAGCTCACCCGAGACAGTAAACACTGAAGCTTTCTTT.

A single count supports this clone. The chain couples TRBV7-2 to TRBJ2-1; D is undetermined. Germline CDR1 and CDR2: SGHTA and FQGNSA. The CDR3 extends over 11 amino acids. The V and J ends lost 2 bases and 9 bases respectively, with 5 bases between them. CDR3 residues: CASSLLLEQFF. The CDR3, as DNA: TGTGCCAGCAGCTTATTGCTTGAGCAGTTCTTC.

This chain links TRBV2 with TRBJ1-3; no firm D call. The CDR3 covers 14 residues. V was shortened by 6 bases and J by 0 bases, with 9 bases between the two germline ends. The V gene's germline CDR1 is SNHLY and CDR2 FYNNEI. Here the CDR3 DNA reads TGTGCCAGCAGACCCCAGGTCTCTGGAAACACCATATATTTT. It encodes CASRPQVSGNTIYF.

This rearrangement joins TRBV5-1 to TRBJ2-7; maybe TRBD2 (5 bases). V gave up 4 bases and J gave up 9 bases, with 17 bases separating them. The CDR3 is made up of 13 amino acids. Per the germline V gene, CDR1 is SGHRS and CDR2 is YFSETQ. CDR3 protein: CASSPRTAGGQYF. In DNA, the CDR3 is TGCGCCAGCAGCCCAAGGACGGCGGGCGGGCAGTACTTC.

The J gene is TRBJ2-7, the V gene TRBV7-2; a possible D gene is TRBD1 (6 bases). The CDR3 is made up of 14 amino acids. Deletions cut 3 bases from V and 0 bases from J, with 9 bases between. Germline loops: CDR1 SGHTA, CDR2 FQGNSA. CDR3 in DNA: TGTGCCAGCAGCTTCCGGGACAACTCCTACGAGCAGTACTTC. This encodes CASSFRDNSYEQYF.